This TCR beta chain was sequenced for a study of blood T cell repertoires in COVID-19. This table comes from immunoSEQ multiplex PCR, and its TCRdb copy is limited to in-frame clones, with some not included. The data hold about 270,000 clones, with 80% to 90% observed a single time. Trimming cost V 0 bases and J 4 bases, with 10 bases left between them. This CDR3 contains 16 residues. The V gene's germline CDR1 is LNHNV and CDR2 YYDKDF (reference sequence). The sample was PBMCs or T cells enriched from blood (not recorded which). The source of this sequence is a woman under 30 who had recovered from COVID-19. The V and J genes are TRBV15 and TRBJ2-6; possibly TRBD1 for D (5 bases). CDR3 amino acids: CATSRDLGVGANVLTF. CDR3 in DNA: TGTGCCACCAGCAGAGATCTAGGGGTCGGGGCCAACGTCCTGACTTTC.